Listed here are 13 T cell receptor beta chains from one sample, sequenced in a study of blood T cells in healthy people across ages (dated by TCRdb to about 2015). Libraries came from 5' RACE. Sequencing instrument: Illumina HiSeq 2500. A second PCR of roughly 7 to 11 cycles was performed with a sample-barcoded 5' primer and a J-beta primer mix. The raw public reads went through TCRdb reprocessing: fastp at Q25, MiXCR clone calling, in-frame beta chains kept. When rows share a CDR3 protein, they turn into one entry using the most common DNA and genes. This sample gives approximately 800,000 distinct CDR3 sequences in total; approximately 55% of them show up just once. The ten largest make up approximately 41% of the sample. The sequenced material came from blood. All receptors derive from an elderly man in good health.

V usage is TRBV7-2 and J usage is TRBJ2-4; D unclear. The CDR3 is 13 residues long. Trimming cost V 5 bases and J 6 bases, with 11 bases left between them. Germline values: CDR1 SGHTA, CDR2 FQGNSA. The CDR3 DNA reads as TGTGCCAGCAGCGATTCTCTCTTAAACATTCAGTACTTC. This translates into CASSDSLLNIQYF.

This clonotype appeared once. The CDR3 nucleotides read TGCGCCAGCAGCCTGACAGGGGACGGACTCCTCTCCTACGAGCAGTACTTC. Encoded protein: CASSLTGDGLLSYEQYF. This chain links TRBV5-1 with TRBJ2-7; TRBD1 matches at 8 bases. Germline V CDR1 and CDR2: SGHRS, YFSETQ. CDR3 length: 17 amino acids. The junction had 12 bases not matched to a gene; V was cut back by 4 bases and J by 0 bases.

This clonotype came up a few times. The rearrangement joins TRBV20-1 to TRBJ1-2; D is possibly TRBD1 (5 bases). V was trimmed by 0 bases and J by 4 bases, leaving 12 bases between them. CDR1 DFQATT and CDR2 SNEGSKA come from the germline V gene (reference sequence). The CDR3 has 14 amino acids. Written as DNA, the CDR3 is TGCAGTGCTAGAGATGGTAGGGGCAGCTATGGCTACACCTTC. Translated, it gives CSARDGRGSYGYTF.

This clonotype appeared a few times. The chain employs TRBV9 and TRBJ2-6; D not certain. Germline V lookup: CDR1 SGDLS, CDR2 YYNGEE. The CDR3 covers 13 residues. Trimming left V 4 bases short and J 2 bases short, with 4 bases between. The CDR3 coding sequence is TGTGCCAGCAGCCAAACTGGGGCCAACGTCCTGACTTTC. This gives the protein CASSQTGANVLTF.

The chain uses TRBV24-1 and TRBJ2-1; the match to TRBD2 covers 9 bases. The J call may be wrong; the DNA end is better matched by TRBJ2-7. Germline assignment: CDR1 KGHDR and CDR2 SFDVKD. This CDR3 has 15 residues. In DNA, the CDR3 is TGTGCCACCAGTGAACGAGCGGGAGGCCGCTTTGAGCAGTACTTC. Amino acids: CATSERAGGRFEQYF.

The chain employs TRBV5-1 and TRBJ2-5; D possibly matches TRBD1 or TRBD2 (5 bases each). The germline V gene has CDR1 SGHRS and CDR2 YFSETQ. This CDR3 is 17 amino acids long. Trimming stripped 0 bases from V and 5 bases from J, with 20 bases between. The CDR3 nucleotides are TGCGCCAGCAGCTTGGAGGTCGCAGGGAGTTCAAGGGAGACCCAGTACTTC. This encodes CASSLEVAGSSRETQYF.

This clonotype occurred a few times. The chain links TRBV11-2 to TRBJ2-7, with a tentative D call TRBD2 (6 bases). V lost 4 bases and J lost 3, with 19 bases in between. The CDR3 sequence is 16 residues long. CDR1 and CDR2 (germline): SGHAT, FQNNGV. As DNA, the CDR3 is TGTGCCAGCAGCTCCCACAAGGGCGGGGAGTACTACGAGCAGTACTTC. It is translated as CASSSHKGGEYYEQYF.

The CDR3 reads CSVRSGRNEQFF. Written as DNA, the CDR3 is TGCAGCGTTCGTAGCGGGCGAAATGAGCAGTTCTTC. This sequence joins TRBV29-1 and TRBJ2-1; 7 bases are a match to TRBD2. There are 12 residues in the CDR3. V was pared by 5 bases and J by 7 bases, with 5 bases of the junction left unmatched. CDR1 and CDR2 from the germline V gene are SQVTM and ANQGSEA.

The count of this clonotype is one. This chain links TRBV9 with TRBJ2-5; 9 positions match TRBD2. The CDR3 runs to 16 residues. Germline V gives CDR1 SGDLS, CDR2 YYNGEE. Trimming at V came to 0 bases and at J to 11 bases, leaving 14 bases not matched to a gene. Here the CDR3 DNA reads TGTGCCAGCAGCGTAGACAGGCCTAGCGGGGTCAATGAGCAGTACTTC. Translating it yields CASSVDRPSGVNEQYF. Using reference TRBV9 and TRBJ2-5 for the parts outside the CDR3, the full variable domain is DSGVTQTPKHLITATGQRVTLRCSPRSGDLSVYWYQQSLDQGLQFLIQYYNGEERAKGNILERFSAQQFPDLHSELNLSSLELGDSALYFCASSVDRPSGVNEQYFGPGTRLLVL.

J is TRBJ2-2 and V is TRBV28; 10 bases agree with TRBD2. CDR3 size: 15 residues. Germline-derived CDR1 and CDR2 are MDHEN and SYDVKM. The V gene end was trimmed by 6 bases and the J gene end by 6 bases; junction bases not matched to a gene: 7. The CDR3 coding sequence is TGTGCCAGCAGACCGGCTAGCGGGAGTCCCGGGGAGCTGTTTTTT. Amino acid sequence: CASRPASGSPGELFF.

The genes are TRBV27 and TRBJ2-4; 8 positions agree with TRBD1. The DNA end favors TRBJ2-7, so the J call may be wrong. The CDR3 consists of 15 residues. CDR1 and CDR2 (germline): MNHEY, SMNVEV (reference sequence). The CDR3 loop is CASSLEPTGGYEQYF. The CDR3 bases are TGTGCCAGCAGTTTGGAACCCACAGGGGGGTACGAGCAGTACTTC.

The chain carries TRBV2 and TRBJ2-7; 8 bases map to TRBD1. Germline V gene data show CDR1 as SNHLY and CDR2 as FYNNEI. The CDR3 consists of 15 residues. V lost 7 bases and J lost 2; bases outside the gene matches: 10. The CDR3 sequence: CASIQGVKTPYEQYF. The DNA of the CDR3 is TGTGCCAGCATACAGGGGGTCAAGACTCCCTACGAGCAGTACTTC.

Worth noting for this clonotype: One base away lies a much larger clone, so this may be a sequencing read error. This sequence joins TRBV7-2 and TRBJ2-3; unclear D gene. The germline gives CDR1 SGHTA, CDR2 FQGNSA. The CDR3 totals 12 residues. V was pared by 4 bases and J by 6 bases, with 8 bases between. The CDR3 DNA is TGTGCCAGCAGCTCCGCGAGGGATACGCAGTATTTT. Its protein product is CASSSARDTQYF. The full variable domain, its missing parts supplied by reference TRBV7-2 and TRBJ2-3, is GAGVSQSPSNKVTEKGKDVELRCDPISGHTALYWYRQSLGQGLEFLIYFQGNSAPDKSGLPSDRFSAERTGGSVSTLTIQRTQQEDSAVYLCASSSARDTQYFGPGTRLTVL.